This section outlines one T cell receptor (beta chain) sequence together with its context. TCRdb's table, derived via immunoSEQ multiplex PCR, lists solely in-frame clones and lacks some. The sample holds about 39,000 clones, approximately 88% seen once. These data are taken from a study of T cell responses to AZD1222 COVID-19 vaccine. Between the trimmed V and J ends, which lost 11 bases and 0 bases, there was a span of 13 bases. Germline CDR1 and CDR2: SEHNR and FQNEAQ (reference sequence). The CDR3 spans 14 residues. The rearrangement uses TRBV7-9 and TRBJ1-4; the D gene is possibly TRBD1 (5 bases). This clonotype was obtained from an adult who received the AZD1222 COVID-19 vaccine. The sample consisted of peripheral blood, taken 28 days after the second AZD1222 dose. The CDR3 is CAGGQPATNEKLFF. The DNA for the CDR3 is TGTGCCGGAGGACAACCTGCAACTAATGAAAAACTGTTTTTT.